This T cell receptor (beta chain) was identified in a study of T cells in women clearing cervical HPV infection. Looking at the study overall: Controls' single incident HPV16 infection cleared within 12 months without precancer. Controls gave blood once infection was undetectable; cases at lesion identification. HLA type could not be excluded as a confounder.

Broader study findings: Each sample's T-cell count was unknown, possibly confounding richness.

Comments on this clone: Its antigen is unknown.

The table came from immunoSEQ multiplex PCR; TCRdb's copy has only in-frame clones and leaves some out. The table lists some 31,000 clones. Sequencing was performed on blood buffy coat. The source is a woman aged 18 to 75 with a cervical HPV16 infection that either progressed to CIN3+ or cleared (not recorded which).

CDR3 sequence: CSVRGQGGNEQYF. The sequenced CDR3 bases are TGCAGCGTGAGGGGGCAGGGTGGAAACGAG. The V and J genes are TRBV29-1 and TRBJ2-7; 7 bases fit TRBD1. The CDR3 goes on 3 residues after the read ends, and that part is filled in from the germline J gene. V dropped 6 bases and J dropped 5; count of bases not matched to a gene: 10. CDR1 and CDR2 (germline): SQVTM, ANQGSEA. The CDR3 is made up of 13 amino acids.